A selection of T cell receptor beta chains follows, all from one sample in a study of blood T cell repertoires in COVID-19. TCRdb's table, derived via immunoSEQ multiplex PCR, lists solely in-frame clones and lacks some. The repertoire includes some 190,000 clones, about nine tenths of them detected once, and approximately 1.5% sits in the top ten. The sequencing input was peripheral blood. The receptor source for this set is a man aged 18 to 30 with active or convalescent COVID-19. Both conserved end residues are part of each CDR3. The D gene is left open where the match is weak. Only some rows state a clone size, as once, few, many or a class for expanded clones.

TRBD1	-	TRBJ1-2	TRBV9	TGTGCCAGCAGCTCACCCCGGGACAGGATGTATGGCTACACCTTC	CASSSPRDRMYGYTF
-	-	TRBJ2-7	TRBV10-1	TGCGCCAGCAGCGGTGACCTGAACGGGGAGCAGTACTTC	CASSGDLNGEQYF
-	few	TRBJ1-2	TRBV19	TGTGCCAGTAGTAAGGGGGTTAACTATGGCTACACCTTC	CASSKGVNYGYTF
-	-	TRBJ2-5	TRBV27	TGTGCCAGCAGTGGGGGGGCGGGGCCCCTGGGGACCCAGTACTTC	CASSGGAGPLGTQYF
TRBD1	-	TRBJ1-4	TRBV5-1	TGCGCCAGCAGCTCCGGACAGGCTAATGAAAAACTGTTTTTT	CASSSGQANEKLFF
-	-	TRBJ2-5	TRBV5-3	TGTGCCAGAAGCTTGGTACGGTGGGGCTCTCTGGAGACCCAGTACTTC	CARSLVRWGSLETQYF
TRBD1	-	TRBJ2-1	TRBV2	TGTGCCAGCCAACTGGACAGGAACAATGAGCAGTTCTTC	CASQLDRNNEQFF
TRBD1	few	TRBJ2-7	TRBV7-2	TGTGCCAGCAGCTTTCTAGGGGGCCACGAGCAGTACTTC	CASSFLGGHEQYF
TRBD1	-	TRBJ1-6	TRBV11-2	TGTGCCAGCACCCTGGTAAGGCAGGGGGATTCACCCCTCCACTTT	CASTLVRQGDSPLHF
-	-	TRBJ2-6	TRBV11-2	TGTGCCAGCAGCCGGTGGGGGGCTGGGGCCAACGTCCTGACTTTC	CASSRWGAGANVLTF
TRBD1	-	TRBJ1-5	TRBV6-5	TGTGCCAGCAGCCCCCCGGGACAGGGGGTTCAGCCCCAGCATTTT	CASSPPGQGVQPQHF
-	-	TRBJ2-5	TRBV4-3	TGCGCCAGCAGCCCCCAAACGGGACACAAAGAGACCCAGTACTTC	CASSPQTGHKETQYF
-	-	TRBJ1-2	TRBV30	TGTGCCTGGAGTGTACTCTCAGGGTCTGGCTACACCTTC	CAWSVLSGSGYTF
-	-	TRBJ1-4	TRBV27	TGTGCCAGCAGCCTATATTCTTATGAAAAACTGTTTTTT	CASSLYSYEKLFF
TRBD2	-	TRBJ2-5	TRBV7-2	TGTGCCAGCAGCTTAGGGGCTAGCGGGAGGGCCCGGGAGACCCAGTACTTC	CASSLGASGRARETQYF
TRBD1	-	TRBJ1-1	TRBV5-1	TGCGCCAGCAGCGTGACAGGGGCTAACACTGAAGCTTTCTTT	CASSVTGANTEAFF
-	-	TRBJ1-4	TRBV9	TGTGCCAGCAGCGATGGGGGGATGGATGAAAAACTGTTTTTT	CASSDGGMDEKLFF
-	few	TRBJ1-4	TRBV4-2	TGTGCCAGCAGCCAAGATCATTCCAGGCGACATGAAAAACTGTTTTTT	CASSQDHSRRHEKLFF
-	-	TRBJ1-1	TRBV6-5	TGTGCCAGCAATGGACATGGTGAAGCTTTCTTT	CASNGHGEAFF
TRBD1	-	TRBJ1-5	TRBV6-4	TGTGCCAGCAGCCCCGGGACAGGGACTTCGATAGGCAATCAGCCCCAGCATTTT	CASSPGTGTSIGNQPQHF
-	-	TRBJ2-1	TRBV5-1	TGCGCCAGCAGCTTGGATTCCGGGGTTCACAATGAGCAGTTCTTC	CASSLDSGVHNEQFF
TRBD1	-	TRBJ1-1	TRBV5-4	TGTGCCAGCAGCCCTGGACAGGGGCTTCGCGTCACTGAAGCTTTCTTT	CASSPGQGLRVTEAFF
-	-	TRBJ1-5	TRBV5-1	TGCGCCAGCAGCTTGTATGGGGACTCCACTCAGCCCCAGCATTTT	CASSLYGDSTQPQHF
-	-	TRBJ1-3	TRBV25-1	TGTGCCAGCAGTGGCGGACAGAATGGCCCGGGAAACACCATATATTTT	CASSGGQNGPGNTIYF
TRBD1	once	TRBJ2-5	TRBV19	TGTGCCAGTAGTCGTGACAGGGAGGAGACCCAGTACTTC	CASSRDREETQYF
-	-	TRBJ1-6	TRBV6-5	TGTGCCAGCAGCCGACAGGATAATTCACCCCTCCACTTT	CASSRQDNSPLHF
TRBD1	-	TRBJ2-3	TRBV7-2	TGTGCCAGCAGCTTAGGGACAGGGGGCGCACGGACAGATACGCAGTATTTT	CASSLGTGGARTDTQYF
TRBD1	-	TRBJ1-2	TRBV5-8	TGTGCCAGCAGCCGGACAGGGGGCTACGGCTATGGCTACACCTTC	CASSRTGGYGYGYTF
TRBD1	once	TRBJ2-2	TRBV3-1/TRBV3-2	TGTGCCAGCAGCCAAGTTTCTTTGAGGACAGGGGGCCCCGGGGAGCTGTTTTTT	CASSQVSLRTGGPGELFF
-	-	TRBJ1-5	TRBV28	TGTGCCAGCAGTTCTCCCGCAGGGCTCTCCCATAGCAATCAGCCCCAGCATTTT	CASSSPAGLSHSNQPQHF
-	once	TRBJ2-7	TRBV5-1	TGCGCCAGCGGTGACACAGGGGGGGACTACGAGCAGTACTTC	CASGDTGGDYEQYF
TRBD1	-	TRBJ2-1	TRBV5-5	TGTGCCAGCAGCTTCCGACAGGGGGCTCCTACTGAGCAGTTCTTC	CASSFRQGAPTEQFF
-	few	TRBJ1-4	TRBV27	TGTGCCAGCAGTTTATCGGGGACTTATGGTGAAAAACTGTTTTTT	CASSLSGTYGEKLFF
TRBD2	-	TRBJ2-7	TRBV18	TGTGCCAGCTCACCAGTCAGCGGGGGGGTCTCCTACGAGCAGTACTTC	CASSPVSGGVSYEQYF
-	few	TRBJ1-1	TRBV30	TGTGCCTGGAGTGTACGGTCACGGGACACTGAAGCTTTCTTT	CAWSVRSRDTEAFF
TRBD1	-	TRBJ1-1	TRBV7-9	TGTGCCAGCAGCTTATGGACAGGGGGTATGAACACTGAAGCTTTCTTT	CASSLWTGGMNTEAFF
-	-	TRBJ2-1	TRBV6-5	TGTGCCAGCAGCGTCCTTTCTAGGGAGCAGTTCTTC	CASSVLSREQFF
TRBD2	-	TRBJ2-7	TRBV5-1	TGCGCCAGCAGCTTCCTCACTAGCGGGGCTACCTACGAGCAGTACTTC	CASSFLTSGATYEQYF
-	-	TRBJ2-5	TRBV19	TGTGCCAGTAGACCCGGACAGACCTCTTACCAAGAGACCCAGTACTTC	CASRPGQTSYQETQYF
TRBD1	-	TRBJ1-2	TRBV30	TGTGCCTACCCTAGAGGCAGGGGGAACTATGGCTACACCTTC	CAYPRGRGNYGYTF
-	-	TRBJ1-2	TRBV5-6	TGTGCCAGCGCCCCGGGACTGACTAACTATGGCTACACCTTC	CASAPGLTNYGYTF
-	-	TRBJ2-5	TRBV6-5	TGTGCCAGCAGCCTCCGGGACAACCAAGAGACCCAGTACTTC	CASSLRDNQETQYF
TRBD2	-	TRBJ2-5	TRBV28	TGTGCCAGCAGGCTAGCGGGGGCTCAAGAGACCCAGTACTTC	CASRLAGAQETQYF
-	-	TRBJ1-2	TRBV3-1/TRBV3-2	TGTGCCAGCAGCCAAGACGCTCAGAGCTACACCTTC	CASSQDAQSYTF
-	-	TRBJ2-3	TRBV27	TGTGCCAGCAGGATAGCGAGTAGCACAGATACGCAGTATTTT	CASRIASSTDTQYF
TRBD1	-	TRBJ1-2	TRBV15	TGTGCCACCAGCACCCTGGGACAGGGACATAACTATGGCTACACCTTC	CATSTLGQGHNYGYTF
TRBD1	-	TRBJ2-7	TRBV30	TGTGCCTGGAGTGTAGGGACAGAAGCCTACGAGCAGTACTTC	CAWSVGTEAYEQYF